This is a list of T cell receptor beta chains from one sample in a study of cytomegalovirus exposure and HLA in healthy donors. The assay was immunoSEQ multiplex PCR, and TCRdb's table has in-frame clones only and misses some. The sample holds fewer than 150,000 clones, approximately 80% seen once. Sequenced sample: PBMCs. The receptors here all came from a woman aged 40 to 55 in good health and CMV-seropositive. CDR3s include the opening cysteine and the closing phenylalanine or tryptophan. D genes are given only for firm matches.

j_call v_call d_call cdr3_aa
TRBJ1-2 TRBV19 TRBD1 CASSTPQGANYGYTF
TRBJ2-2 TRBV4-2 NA CASSQEGGLGHTGELFF
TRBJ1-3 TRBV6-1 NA CASSVHGNTIYF
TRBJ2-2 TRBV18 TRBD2 CASSPGWREIGELFF
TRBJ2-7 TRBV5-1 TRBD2 CASSWMGLADYEQYF
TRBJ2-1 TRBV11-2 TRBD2 CASSSGTSGFNEQFF
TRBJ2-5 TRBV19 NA CASSLTRRETQYF
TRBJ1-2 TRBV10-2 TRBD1 CASSDGTARAFLGYTF
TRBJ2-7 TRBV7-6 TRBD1 CASSSGTGGSYEQYF
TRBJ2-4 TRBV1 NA CTSSQALAGGRPKNIQYF
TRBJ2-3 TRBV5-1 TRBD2 CASSLGRGTSTDTQYF
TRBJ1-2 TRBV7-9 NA CASIRDGGVDGYTF
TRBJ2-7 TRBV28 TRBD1 CASSSPRTGPDNRDYEQYF
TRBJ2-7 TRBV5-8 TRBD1 CASSLGRTGGAYEQYF
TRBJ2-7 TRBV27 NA CASSLKGGVYEQYF
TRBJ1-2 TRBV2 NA CASSRGGISNYGYTF
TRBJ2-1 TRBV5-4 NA CASSFINEQFF
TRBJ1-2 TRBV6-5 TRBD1 CASSYGPGGYGYTF
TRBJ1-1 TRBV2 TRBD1 CASRWATGGRNTEAFF
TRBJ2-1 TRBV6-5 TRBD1 CASSPTGAVDNEQFF
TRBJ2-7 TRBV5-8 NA CASSLPGANYEQYF
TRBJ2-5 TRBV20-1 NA CSARPKETQYF
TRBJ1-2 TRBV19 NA CASSIGAGKSYGYTF
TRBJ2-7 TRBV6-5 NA CASSRRQDSYEQYF
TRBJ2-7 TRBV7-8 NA CASSHLRGLLREQYF
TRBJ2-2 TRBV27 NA CASSLWGNGELFF
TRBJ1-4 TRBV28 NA CASRTGNEKLFF
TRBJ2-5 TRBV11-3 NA CASSQGGARAYAETQYF
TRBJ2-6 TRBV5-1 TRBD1 CASSPGTVSVLTF
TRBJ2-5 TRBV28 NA CASRNTGGGETQYF
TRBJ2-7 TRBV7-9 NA CASTPWGQGADEQYF
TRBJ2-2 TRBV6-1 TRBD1 CASSPGTENTGELFF
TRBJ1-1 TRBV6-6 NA CASSGSRGTEAFF
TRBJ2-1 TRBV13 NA CASSFRLDAYNEQFF
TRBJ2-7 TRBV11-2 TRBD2 CASSTRLAGGYEQYF
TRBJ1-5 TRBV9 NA CASSGNRESNQPQHF
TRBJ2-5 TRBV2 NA CASGEVQETQYF
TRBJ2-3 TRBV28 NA CASRRTGSRWGTDTQYF
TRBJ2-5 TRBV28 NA CASSLGRYKETQYF
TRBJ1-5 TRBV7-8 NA CASSSGATNQPQHF
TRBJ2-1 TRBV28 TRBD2 CASSAGLARGNEQFF
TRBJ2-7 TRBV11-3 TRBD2 CASSLVGTSGSPYEQYF
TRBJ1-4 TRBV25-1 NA CASSEGGKDTEKLFF
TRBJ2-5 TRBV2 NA CASSETGWRETQYF
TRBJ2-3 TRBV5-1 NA CASSPERQGSTDTQYF
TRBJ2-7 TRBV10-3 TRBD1 CAITPGQTYEQYF
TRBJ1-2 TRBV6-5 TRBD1 CASSQGQGARYGYTF
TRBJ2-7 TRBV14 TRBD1 CASSNRDRPYEQYF